These 5 T cell receptor beta chains were all obtained from the same sample, sequenced in a study of blood T cell repertoires in COVID-19. Sequenced by immunoSEQ multiplex PCR; TCRdb stores in-frame clones only, minus some. Of more than 250,000 clones in the sample, 80% to 90% are singletons; the top ten hold roughly 5%. Specimen: PBMCs or T cells enriched from blood (not recorded which). The receptors here all came from a woman aged 30 to 39 who had recovered from COVID-19.

The J gene is TRBJ2-1, the V gene TRBV7-8, with TRBD2 as a possible D gene (5 bases). The CDR3 is 12 residues long. Germline V gives CDR1 SGHVS, CDR2 FQNEAQ. Trimming took off 5 bases at V and 8 bases at J, with 10 bases between the two ends. CDR3 amino acids: CASSPRVDEQFF. For the CDR3, the DNA is TGTGCCAGCAGCCCGAGGGTCGATGAGCAGTTCTTC.

The chain joins TRBV6-5 to TRBJ2-5; D may be TRBD2 (7 bases). The CDR3 covers 15 residues. CDR1 MNHEY and CDR2 SVGAGI come from the germline V gene. V was trimmed by 1 base and J by 5 bases, leaving 14 bases between them. The CDR3, as DNA: TGTGCCAGCAGTTACTGGGGGGGCCGGGTTGAGACCCAGTACTTC. It encodes CASSYWGGRVETQYF.

J is TRBJ2-5 and V is TRBV5-6, with D possibly matching TRBD1 (5 bases). Trimming took off 6 bases at V and 1 base at J, with 10 bases between the two ends. There are 13 residues in the CDR3. CDR1 and CDR2 from the germline V gene are SGHDT and YYEEEE. CDR3 sequence (DNA): TGTGCCAGCACGGCAGGGCCCCAAGAGACCCAGTACTTC. Translated, it gives CASTAGPQETQYF.

The chain couples TRBV19 to TRBJ2-7, with D possibly TRBD2 on 6 matching bases. The CDR3 runs to 13 residues. The V end was cut by 5 bases, the J end by 0 bases, with 8 bases between. CDR1 is LNHDA, CDR2 SQIVND, per germline (reference sequence). DNA for the CDR3: TGTGCCAGTAGTGGCGGGGCCTCCTACGAGCAGTACTTC. Amino acids: CASSGGASYEQYF.

The V call is TRBV15, the J call TRBJ2-4; possibly TRBD1 for D (5 bases). Germline CDR1 and CDR2: LNHNV and YYDKDF (reference sequence). The CDR3 consists of 17 residues. The V end lost 1 base, the J end lost 1 base, and 14 bases lay between the germline ends. Here the CDR3 reads CATSRGRWGSAKNIQYF. The DNA for the CDR3 is TGTGCCACCAGCAGAGGGAGATGGGGCAGCGCCAAAAACATTCAGTACTTC. Full variable domain (outside the CDR3, taken from reference TRBV15 and TRBJ2-4): DAMVIQNPRYQVTQFGKPVTLSCSQTLNHNVMYWYQQKSSQAPKLLFHYYDKDFNNEADTPDNFQSRRPNTSFCFLDIRSPGLGDTAMYLCATSRGRWGSAKNIQYFGAGTRLSVL.